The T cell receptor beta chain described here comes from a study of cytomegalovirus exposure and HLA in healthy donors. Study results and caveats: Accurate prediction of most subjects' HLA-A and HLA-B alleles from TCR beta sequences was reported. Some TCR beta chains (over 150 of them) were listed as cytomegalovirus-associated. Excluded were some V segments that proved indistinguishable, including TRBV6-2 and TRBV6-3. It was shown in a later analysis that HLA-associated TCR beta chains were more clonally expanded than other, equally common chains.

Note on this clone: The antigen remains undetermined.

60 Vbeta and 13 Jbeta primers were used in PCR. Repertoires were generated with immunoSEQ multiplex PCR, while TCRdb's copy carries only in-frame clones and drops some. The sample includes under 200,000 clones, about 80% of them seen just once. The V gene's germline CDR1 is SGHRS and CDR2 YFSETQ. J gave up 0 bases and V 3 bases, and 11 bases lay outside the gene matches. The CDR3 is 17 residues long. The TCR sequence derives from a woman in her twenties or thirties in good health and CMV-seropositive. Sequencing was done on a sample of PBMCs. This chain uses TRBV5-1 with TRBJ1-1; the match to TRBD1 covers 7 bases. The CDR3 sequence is CASSSWTGTVMNTEAFF. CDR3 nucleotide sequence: TGCGCCAGCAGCTCTTGGACCGGGACAGTAATGAACACTGAAGCTTTCTTT.